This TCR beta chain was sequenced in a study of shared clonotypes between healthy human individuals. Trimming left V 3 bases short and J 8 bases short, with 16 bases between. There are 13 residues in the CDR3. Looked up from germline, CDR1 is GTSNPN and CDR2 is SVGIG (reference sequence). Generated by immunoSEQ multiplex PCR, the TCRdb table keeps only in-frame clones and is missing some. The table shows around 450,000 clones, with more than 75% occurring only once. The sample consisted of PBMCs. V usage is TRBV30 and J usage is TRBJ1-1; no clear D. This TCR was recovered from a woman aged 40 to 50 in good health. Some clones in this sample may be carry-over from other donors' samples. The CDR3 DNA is TGTGCCTGGAGGGAAGCGGGGTATAAAGAAGCTTTCTTT. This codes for CAWREAGYKEAFF.